This T cell receptor beta chain was captured by sequencing in a study of T cells after yellow fever vaccination. Broader study findings: Compared with primary, the secondary response was weaker and peaked at day 5, not 15. The study re-detected most primary-vaccination clones after the booster (nearly 97% CD4, 80% to 90% CD8).

Generation of TCR cDNA used 5'RACE template switching (which added a universal primer site and UMIs). Via MiXCR, TCRdb re-called the 5' RACE reads, giving one row per CDR3 protein. The sample has about 68,000 distinct CDR3 sequences, over 6% seen once. This clonotype was counted many times. Its antigen remains unknown. This TCR derives from a man younger than 30 who received the YFV17D yellow fever vaccine. The source was CD8+ T cells sorted from PBMCs, collected about 41 days after the first yellow fever vaccination.

CDR3 coding DNA: TGTGCCAGCAGTTACCTATTCGGGGAAGCGGTTGAGACCCAGTACTTC. Translated, it gives CASSYLFGEAVETQYF. The chain carries TRBV6-5 and TRBJ2-5; TRBD2 might be the D (5 bases). CDR1 and CDR2 (germline): MNHEY, SVGAGI. The CDR3 contains 16 residues. Between the trimmed V and J ends, which lost 2 bases and 5 bases, there was a span of 18 bases.